This TCR beta chain emerged from a study of T cell repertoires in cytomegalovirus infection. There are a few counts of this clonotype. Antigen unknown. CDR3 length equals 14 residues. Germline-derived CDR1 and CDR2 are MGHRA and YSYEKL. V dropped 1 base and J dropped 5; count of bases not matched to a gene: 4. TCRdb ran MiXCR on the reads and lists one entry per CDR3 protein. The data contain approximately 590,000 distinct CDR3 sequences, roughly 43% of them singletons. This sequence joins TRBV4-1 and TRBJ1-2; TRBD1 aligns across 7 bases. This specimen consisted of cultured PBMCs, obtained from culture after CMV antigen stimulation. This TCR was recovered from a human donor in good health (CMV status not recorded). Some clones in this sample may be carry-over from other donors' samples. The CDR3 protein is CASSQAGQAYGYTF. The CDR3 DNA is TGCGCCAGCAGCCAAGCCGGACAGGCTTATGGCTACACCTTC.